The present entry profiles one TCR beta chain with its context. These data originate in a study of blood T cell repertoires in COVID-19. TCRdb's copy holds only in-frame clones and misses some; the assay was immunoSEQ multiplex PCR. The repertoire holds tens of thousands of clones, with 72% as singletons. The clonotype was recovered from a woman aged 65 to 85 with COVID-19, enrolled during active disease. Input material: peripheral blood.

The DNA for the CDR3 is TGTGCCAGTACCTCTCAGGACAGGGCGCCCGGGGAGCTGTTTTTT. This sequence encodes CASTSQDRAPGELFF. The chain uses TRBV19 and TRBJ2-2, with TRBD1 matching 8 bases. This CDR3 comprises 15 residues. Germline CDR1 reads LNHDA; CDR2 reads SQIVND (reference sequence). Germline trimming cut 7 bases from V and 6 bases from J; bases unmatched to any gene: 10.